This TCR beta chain derives from a study of cytomegalovirus exposure and HLA in healthy donors. General study results and limits: The study put around 180 TCR beta chains on its list as cytomegalovirus-associated. As a later analysis showed, a missense DCLRE1C variant was linked to trimming of TCR beta V- and J-genes. It was reportedly the case that the classifier diagnosed cytomegalovirus status with high specificity and sensitivity.

This CDR3 contains 13 residues. Deletions cut 7 bases from V and 1 base from J, with 9 bases between. Germline V gene data show CDR1 as MNHEY and CDR2 as SMNVEV (reference sequence). As for this clone: Its antigen is not known.

13 Jbeta primers and 60 Vbeta primers were used for the PCR. Here immunoSEQ multiplex PCR was the method, and the copy in TCRdb shows in-frame clones only, minus some. The sample contains about 200,000 clones, roughly 80% of which appear only once. The rearrangement uses TRBV27 and TRBJ2-3, with D possibly matching TRBD1 (6 bases). Sequenced sample: PBMCs. The source is a young man in good health and CMV-seronegative. DNA for the CDR3: TGTGCCAGCAATGAGGGGGGCACAGATACGCAGTATTTT. It translates to CASNEGGTDTQYF.